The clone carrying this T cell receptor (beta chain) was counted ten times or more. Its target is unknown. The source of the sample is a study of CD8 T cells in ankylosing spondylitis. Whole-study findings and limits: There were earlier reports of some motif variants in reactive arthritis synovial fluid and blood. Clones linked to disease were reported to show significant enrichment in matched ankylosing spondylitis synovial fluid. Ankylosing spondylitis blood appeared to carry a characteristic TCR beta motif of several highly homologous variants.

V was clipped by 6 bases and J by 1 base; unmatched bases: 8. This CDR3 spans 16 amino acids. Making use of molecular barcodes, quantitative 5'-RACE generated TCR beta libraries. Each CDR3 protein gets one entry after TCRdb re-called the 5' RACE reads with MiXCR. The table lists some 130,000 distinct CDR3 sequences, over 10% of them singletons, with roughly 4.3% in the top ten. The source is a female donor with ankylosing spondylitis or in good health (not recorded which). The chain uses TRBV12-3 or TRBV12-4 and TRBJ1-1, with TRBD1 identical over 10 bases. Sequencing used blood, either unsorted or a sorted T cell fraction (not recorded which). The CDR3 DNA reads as TGTGCCAGCAGCCGGGACAGGGGTGAGAGGAACACTGAAGCTTTCTTT. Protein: CASSRDRGERNTEAFF.